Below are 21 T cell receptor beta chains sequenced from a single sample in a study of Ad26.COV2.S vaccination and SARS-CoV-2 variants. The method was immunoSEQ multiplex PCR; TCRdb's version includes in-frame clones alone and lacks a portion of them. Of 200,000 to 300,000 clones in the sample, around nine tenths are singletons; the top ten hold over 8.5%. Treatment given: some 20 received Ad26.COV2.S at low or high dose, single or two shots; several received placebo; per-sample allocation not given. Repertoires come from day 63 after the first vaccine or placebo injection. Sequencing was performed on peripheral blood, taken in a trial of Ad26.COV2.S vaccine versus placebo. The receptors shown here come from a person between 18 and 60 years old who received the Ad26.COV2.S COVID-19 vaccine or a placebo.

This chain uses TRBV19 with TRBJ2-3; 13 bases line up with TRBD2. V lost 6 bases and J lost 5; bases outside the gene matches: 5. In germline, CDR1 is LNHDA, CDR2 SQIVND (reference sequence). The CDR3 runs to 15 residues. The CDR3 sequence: CASRTSGREGDTQYF. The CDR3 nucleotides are TGTGCCAGTAGAACTAGCGGGAGGGAGGGAGATACGCAGTATTTT.

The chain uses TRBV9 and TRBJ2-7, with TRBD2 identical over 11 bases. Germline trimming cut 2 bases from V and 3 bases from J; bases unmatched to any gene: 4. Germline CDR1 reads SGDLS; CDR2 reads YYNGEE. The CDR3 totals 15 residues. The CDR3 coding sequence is TGTGCCAGCAGCGTCGGACTAGCGGGCCTCTACGAGCAGTACTTC. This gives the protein CASSVGLAGLYEQYF.

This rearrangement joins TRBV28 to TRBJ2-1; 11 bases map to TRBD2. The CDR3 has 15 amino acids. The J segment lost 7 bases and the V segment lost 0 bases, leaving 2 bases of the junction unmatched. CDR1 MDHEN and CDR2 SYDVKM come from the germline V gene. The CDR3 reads CASSLWASGRNEQFF. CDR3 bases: TGTGCCAGCAGTTTATGGGCTAGCGGGAGGAATGAGCAGTTCTTC.

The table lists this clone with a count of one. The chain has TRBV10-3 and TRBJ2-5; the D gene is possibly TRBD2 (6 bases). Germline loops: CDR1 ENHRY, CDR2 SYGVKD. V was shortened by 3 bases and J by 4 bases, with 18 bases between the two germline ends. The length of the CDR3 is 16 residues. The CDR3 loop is CAISEYGPLGGETQYF. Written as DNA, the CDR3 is TGTGCCATCAGTGAATACGGACCCCTGGGAGGAGAGACCCAGTACTTC.

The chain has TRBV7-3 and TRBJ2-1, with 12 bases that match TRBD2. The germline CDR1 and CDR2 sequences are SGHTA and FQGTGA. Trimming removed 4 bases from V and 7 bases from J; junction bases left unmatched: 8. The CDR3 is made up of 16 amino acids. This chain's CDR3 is CASSSGSSGGVNEQFF. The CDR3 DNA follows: TGTGCCAGCAGCTCCGGTTCTAGCGGGGGGGTTAATGAGCAGTTCTTC.

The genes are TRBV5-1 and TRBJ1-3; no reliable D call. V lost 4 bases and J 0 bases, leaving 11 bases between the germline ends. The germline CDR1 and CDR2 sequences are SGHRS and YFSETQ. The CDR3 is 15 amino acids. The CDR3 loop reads CASSLDLFSGNTIYF. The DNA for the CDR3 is TGCGCCAGCAGCCTGGACCTCTTCTCTGGAAACACCATATATTTT.

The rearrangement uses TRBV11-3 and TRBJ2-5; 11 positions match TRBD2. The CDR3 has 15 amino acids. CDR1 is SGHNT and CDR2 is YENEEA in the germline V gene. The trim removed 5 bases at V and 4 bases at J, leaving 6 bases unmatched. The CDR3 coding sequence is TGTGCCAGCAGCGAACTAGCGGGGGCACGAGAGACCCAGTACTTC. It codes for CASSELAGARETQYF.

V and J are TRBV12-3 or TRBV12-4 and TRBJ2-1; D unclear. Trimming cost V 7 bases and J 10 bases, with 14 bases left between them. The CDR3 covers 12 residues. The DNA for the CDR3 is TGTGCCAGCATGTTGGAGAAGAAGGAGCAGTTCTTC. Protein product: CASMLEKKEQFF.

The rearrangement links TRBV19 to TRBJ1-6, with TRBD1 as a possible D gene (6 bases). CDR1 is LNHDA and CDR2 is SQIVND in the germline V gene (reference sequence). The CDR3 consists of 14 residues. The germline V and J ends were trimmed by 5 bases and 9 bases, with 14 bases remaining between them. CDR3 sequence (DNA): TGTGCCAGTAGTGCCCGGGGACATGGTTCACCCCTCCACTTT. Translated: CASSARGHGSPLHF.

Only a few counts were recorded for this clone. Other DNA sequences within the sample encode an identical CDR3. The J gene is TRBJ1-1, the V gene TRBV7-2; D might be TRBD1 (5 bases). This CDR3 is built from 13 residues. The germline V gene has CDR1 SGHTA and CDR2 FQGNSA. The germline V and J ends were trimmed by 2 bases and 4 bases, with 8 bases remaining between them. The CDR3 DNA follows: TGTGCCAGCAGCTTACGGGGGGGCACTGAAGCTTTCTTT. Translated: CASSLRGGTEAFF.

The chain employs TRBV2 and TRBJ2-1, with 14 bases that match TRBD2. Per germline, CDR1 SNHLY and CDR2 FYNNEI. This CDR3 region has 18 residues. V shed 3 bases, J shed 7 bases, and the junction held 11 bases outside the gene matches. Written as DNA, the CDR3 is TGTGCCAGCAGTGAGACTTTCCTGACTAGCGGGAGGGTGAATGAGCAGTTCTTC. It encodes CASSETFLTSGRVNEQFF.

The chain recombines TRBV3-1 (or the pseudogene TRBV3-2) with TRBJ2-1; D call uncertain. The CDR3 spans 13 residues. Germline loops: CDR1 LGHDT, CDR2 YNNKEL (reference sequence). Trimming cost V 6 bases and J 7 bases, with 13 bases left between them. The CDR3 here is CASRRIASNEQFF. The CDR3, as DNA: TGTGCCAGCAGAAGGATTGCTAGTAATGAGCAGTTCTTC.

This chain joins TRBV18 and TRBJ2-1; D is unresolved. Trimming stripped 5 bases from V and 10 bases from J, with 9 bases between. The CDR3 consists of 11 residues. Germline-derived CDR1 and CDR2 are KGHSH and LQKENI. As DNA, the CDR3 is TGTGCCAGCTCAGATTCGAGGGAGCAGTTCTTC. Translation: CASSDSREQFF. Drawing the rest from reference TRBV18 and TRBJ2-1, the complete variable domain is NAGVMQNPRHLVRRRGQEARLRCSPMKGHSHVYWYRQLPEEGLKFMVYLQKENIIDESGMPKERFSAEFPKEGPSILRIQQVVRGDSAAYFCASSDSREQFFGPGTRLTVL.

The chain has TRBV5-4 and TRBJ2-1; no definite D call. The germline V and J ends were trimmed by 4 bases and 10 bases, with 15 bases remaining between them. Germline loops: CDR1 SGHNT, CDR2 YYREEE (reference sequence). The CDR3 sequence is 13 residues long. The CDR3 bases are TGTGCCAGCAGCCCCAGTACGGGCTTGGAGCAGTTCTTC. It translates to CASSPSTGLEQFF.

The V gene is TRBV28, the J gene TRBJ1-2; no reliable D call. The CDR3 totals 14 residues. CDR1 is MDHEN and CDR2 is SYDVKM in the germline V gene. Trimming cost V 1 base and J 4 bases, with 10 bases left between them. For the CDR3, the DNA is TGTGCCAGCAGTTTATATTACGGGTCCTATGGCTACACCTTC. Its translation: CASSLYYGSYGYTF.

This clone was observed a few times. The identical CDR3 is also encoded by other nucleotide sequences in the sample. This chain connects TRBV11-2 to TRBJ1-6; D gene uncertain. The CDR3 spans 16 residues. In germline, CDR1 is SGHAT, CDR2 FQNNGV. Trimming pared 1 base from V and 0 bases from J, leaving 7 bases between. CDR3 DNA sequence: TGTGCCAGCAGCTTAGGGCAGAGCTCCTATAATTCACCCCTCCACTTT. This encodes CASSLGQSSYNSPLHF.

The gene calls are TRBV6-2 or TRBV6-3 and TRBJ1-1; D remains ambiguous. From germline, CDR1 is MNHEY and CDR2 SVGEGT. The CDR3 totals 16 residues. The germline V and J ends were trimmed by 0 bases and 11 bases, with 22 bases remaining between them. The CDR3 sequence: CASSYSSFVGFVGAFF. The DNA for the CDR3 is TGTGCCAGCAGTTACTCGTCGTTTGTAGGGTTCGTGGGGGCTTTCTTT.

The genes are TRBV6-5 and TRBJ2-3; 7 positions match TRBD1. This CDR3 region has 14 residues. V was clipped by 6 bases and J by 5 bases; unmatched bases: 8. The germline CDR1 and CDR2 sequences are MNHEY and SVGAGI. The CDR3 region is CASRSITGVDTQYF. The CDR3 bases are TGTGCCAGCAGATCCATTACAGGGGTAGATACGCAGTATTTT.

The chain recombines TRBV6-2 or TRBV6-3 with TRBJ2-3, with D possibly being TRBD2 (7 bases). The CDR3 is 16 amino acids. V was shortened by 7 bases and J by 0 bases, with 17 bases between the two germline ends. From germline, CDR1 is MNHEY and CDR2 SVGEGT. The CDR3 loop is CASTPGGFTSTDTQYF. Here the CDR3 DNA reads TGTGCCAGCACCCCGGGGGGCTTCACTAGCACAGATACGCAGTATTTT.

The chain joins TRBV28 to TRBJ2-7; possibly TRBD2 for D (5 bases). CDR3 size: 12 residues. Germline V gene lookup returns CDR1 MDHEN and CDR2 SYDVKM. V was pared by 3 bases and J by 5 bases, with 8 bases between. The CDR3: CASSLWGDEQYF. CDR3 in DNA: TGTGCCAGCAGTTTGTGGGGAGACGAGCAGTACTTC. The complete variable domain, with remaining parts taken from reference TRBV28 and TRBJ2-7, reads DVKVTQSSRYLVKRTGEKVFLECVQDMDHENMFWYRQDPGLGLRLIYFSYDVKMKEKGDIPEGYSVSREKKERFSLILESASTNQTSMYLCASSLWGDEQYFGPGTRLTVT.

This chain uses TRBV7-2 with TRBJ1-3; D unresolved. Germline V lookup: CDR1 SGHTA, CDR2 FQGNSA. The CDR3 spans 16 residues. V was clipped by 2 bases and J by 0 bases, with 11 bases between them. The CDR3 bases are TGTGCCAGCAGCTTAAGTTCGGCCGGCTCTGGAAACACCATATATTTT. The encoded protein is CASSLSSAGSGNTIYF.